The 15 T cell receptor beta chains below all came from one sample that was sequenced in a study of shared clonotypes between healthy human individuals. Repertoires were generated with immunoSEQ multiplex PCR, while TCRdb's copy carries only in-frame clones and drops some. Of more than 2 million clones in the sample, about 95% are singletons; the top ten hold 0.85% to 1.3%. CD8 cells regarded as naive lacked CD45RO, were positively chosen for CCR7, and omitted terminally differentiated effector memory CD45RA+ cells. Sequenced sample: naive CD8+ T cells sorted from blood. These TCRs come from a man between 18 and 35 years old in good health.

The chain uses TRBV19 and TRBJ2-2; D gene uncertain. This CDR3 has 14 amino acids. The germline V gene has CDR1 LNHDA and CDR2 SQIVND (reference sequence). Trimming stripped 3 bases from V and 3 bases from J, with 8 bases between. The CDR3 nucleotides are TGTGCCAGTAGTATTGCTGGGGACACCGGGGAGCTGTTTTTT. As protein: CASSIAGDTGELFF.

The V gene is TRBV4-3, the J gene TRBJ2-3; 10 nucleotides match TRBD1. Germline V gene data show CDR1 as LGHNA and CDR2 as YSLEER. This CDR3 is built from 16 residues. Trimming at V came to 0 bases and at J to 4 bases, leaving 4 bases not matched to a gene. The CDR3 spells CASSQDGTGDADTQYF. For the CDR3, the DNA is TGCGCCAGCAGCCAAGACGGGACAGGGGACGCAGATACGCAGTATTTT.

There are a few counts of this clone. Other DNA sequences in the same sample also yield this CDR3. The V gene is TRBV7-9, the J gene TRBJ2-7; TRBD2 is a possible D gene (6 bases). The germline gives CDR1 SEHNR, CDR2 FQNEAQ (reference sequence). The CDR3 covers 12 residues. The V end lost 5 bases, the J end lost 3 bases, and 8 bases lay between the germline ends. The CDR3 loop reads CASSRDFYEQYF. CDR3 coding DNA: TGTGCCAGCAGCCGGGACTTCTACGAGCAGTACTTC.

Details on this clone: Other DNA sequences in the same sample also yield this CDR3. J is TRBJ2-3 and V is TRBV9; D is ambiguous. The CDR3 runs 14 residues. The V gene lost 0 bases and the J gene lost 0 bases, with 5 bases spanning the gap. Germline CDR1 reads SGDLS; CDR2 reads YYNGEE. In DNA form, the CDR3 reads TGTGCCAGCAGCGTAGCTGGCAGCACAGATACGCAGTATTTT. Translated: CASSVAGSTDTQYF.

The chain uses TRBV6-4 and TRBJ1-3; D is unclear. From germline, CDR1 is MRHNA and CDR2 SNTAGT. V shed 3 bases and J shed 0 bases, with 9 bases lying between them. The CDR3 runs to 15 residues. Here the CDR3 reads CASSEEPSSGNTIYF. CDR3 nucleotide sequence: TGTGCCAGCAGTGAGGAGCCCAGCTCTGGAAACACCATATATTTT.

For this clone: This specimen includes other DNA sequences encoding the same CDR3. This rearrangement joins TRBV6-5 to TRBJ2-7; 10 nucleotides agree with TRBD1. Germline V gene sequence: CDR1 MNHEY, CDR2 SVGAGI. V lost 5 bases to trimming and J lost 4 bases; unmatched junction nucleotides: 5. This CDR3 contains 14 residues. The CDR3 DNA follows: TGTGCCAGCAGTATTGGACAGGGGGGGTACGAGCAGTACTTC. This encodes CASSIGQGGYEQYF.

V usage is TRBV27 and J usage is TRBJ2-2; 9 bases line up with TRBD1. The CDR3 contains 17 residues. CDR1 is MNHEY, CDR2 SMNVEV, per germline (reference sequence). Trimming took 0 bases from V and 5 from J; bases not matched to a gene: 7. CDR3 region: CASSLSIGTGRTGELFF. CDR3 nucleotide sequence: TGTGCCAGCAGTTTATCTATAGGGACAGGGAGAACCGGGGAGCTGTTTTTT.

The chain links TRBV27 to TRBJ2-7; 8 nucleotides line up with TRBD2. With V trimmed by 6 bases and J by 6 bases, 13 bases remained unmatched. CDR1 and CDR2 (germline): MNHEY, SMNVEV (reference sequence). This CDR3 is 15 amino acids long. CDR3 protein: CASRPTVAGTGEQYF. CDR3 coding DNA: TGTGCCAGCAGACCGACGGTAGCGGGAACGGGCGAGCAGTACTTC.

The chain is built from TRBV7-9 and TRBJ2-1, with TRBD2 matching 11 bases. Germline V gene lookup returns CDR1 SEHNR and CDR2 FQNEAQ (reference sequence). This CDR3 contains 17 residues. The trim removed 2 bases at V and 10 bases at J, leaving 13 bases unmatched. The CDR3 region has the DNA TGTGCCAGCAGCTTACCCCAGGGTAGCGGGGGGGCCCTAGAGCAGTTCTTC. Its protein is CASSLPQGSGGALEQFF.

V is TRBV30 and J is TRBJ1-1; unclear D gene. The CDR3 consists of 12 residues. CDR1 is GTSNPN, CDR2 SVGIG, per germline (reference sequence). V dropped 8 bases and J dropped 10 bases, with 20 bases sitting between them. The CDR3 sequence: CARTEWPLGAFF. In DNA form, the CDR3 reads TGTGCCCGGACCGAATGGCCATTGGGAGCTTTCTTT.

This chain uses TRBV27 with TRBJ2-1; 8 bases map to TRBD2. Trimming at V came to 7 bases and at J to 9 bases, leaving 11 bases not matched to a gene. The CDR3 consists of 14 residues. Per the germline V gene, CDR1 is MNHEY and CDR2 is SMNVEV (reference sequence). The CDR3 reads CASKAGGRWGEQFF. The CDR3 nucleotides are TGTGCCAGCAAGGCGGGAGGCCGCTGGGGTGAGCAGTTCTTC.

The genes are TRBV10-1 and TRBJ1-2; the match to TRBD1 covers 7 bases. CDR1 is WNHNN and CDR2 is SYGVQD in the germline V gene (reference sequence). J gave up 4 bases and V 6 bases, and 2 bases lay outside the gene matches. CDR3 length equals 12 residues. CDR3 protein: CASSWTGYGYTF. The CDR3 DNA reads TGCGCCAGCAGCTGGACAGGCTATGGCTACACCTTC.

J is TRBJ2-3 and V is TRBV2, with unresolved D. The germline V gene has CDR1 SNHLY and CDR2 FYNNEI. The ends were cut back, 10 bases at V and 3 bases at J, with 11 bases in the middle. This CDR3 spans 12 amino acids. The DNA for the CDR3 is TGTGCCACCGAAAGTAGGACAGATACGCAGTATTTT. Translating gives CATESRTDTQYF.

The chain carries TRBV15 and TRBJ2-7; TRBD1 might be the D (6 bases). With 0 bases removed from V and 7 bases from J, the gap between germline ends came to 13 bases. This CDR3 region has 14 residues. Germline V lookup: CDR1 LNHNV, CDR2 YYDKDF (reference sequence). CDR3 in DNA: TGTGCCACCAGCAGAGATAGAGGGGGTCAAGAGCAGTACTTC. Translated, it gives CATSRDRGGQEQYF. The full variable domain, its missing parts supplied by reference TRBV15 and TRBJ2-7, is DAMVIQNPRYQVTQFGKPVTLSCSQTLNHNVMYWYQQKSSQAPKLLFHYYDKDFNNEADTPDNFQSRRPNTSFCFLDIRSPGLGDTAMYLCATSRDRGGQEQYFGPGTRLTVT.

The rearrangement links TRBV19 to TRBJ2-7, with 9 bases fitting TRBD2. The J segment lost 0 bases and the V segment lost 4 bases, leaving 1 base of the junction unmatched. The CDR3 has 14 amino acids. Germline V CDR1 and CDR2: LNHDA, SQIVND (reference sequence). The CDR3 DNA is TGTGCCAGTAGTAGAGCGGGGGGCTCCTACGAGCAGTACTTC. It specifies CASSRAGGSYEQYF.